This TCR beta chain was recovered during a study of CD8+CD57+ T cells in acquired aplastic anemia. CDR1 is KGHDR and CDR2 is SFDVKD in the germline V gene. Trimming stripped 3 bases from V and 9 bases from J, with 19 bases between. The CDR3 runs to 15 residues. This clonotype appeared many times. Its antigen is still unknown. In patients chosen for sequencing, flow cytometry had shown CD8+CD57+ cell expansion. Using genomic DNA as the template, TCR beta VDJ and CDR3 profiling was carried out. TCRdb used MiXCR to reprocess the reads, holding one entry per CDR3 protein. Of approximately 190,000 distinct CDR3 sequences in the sample, 48% were seen once. General observations from the study: CD8+ Simpson's diversity in patients was not significantly different from that in controls.

The sequencing sample was made of sorted CD4+, CD8+, or CD8+CD57+ T cells (not recorded which) from PBMCs. This receptor was identified in a human donor with aplastic anemia. The rearrangement links TRBV24-1 to TRBJ2-5, with D perhaps matching TRBD1 or TRBD2 (5 bases each). DNA of the CDR3: TGTGCCACCAGTGATCCGGGACCCGATTTTGGTGCCCAGTACTTC. Its translation is CATSDPGPDFGAQYF.